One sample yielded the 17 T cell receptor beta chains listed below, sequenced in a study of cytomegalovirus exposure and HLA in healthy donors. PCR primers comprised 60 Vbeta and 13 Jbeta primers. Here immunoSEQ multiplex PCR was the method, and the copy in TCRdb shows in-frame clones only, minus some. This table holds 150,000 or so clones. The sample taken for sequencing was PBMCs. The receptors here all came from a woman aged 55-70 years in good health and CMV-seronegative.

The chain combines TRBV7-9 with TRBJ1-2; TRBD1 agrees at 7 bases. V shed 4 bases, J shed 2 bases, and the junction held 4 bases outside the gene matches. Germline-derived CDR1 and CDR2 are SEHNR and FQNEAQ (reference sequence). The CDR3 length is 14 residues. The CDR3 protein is CASSSQGDNYGYTF. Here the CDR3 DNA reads TGTGCCAGCAGCTCTCAGGGGGACAACTATGGCTACACCTTC. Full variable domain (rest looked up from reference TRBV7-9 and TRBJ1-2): DTGVSQNPRHKITKRGQNVTFRCDPISEHNRLYWYRQTLGQGPEFLTYFQNEAQLEKSRLLSDRFSAERPKGSFSTLEIQRTEQGDSAMYLCASSSQGDNYGYTFGSGTRLTVV.

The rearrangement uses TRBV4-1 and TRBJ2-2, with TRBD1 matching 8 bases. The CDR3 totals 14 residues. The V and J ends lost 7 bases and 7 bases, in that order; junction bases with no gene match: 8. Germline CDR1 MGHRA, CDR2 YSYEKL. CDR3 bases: TGCGCCAGCAACCTGGGACAGGCGAACGGGGAGCTGTTTTTT. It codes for CASNLGQANGELFF.

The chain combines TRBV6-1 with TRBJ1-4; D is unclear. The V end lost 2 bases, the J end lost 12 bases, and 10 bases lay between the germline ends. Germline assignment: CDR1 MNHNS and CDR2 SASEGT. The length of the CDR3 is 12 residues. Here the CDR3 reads CASSEHGVELFF. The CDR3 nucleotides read TGTGCCAGCAGTGAACACGGGGTAGAACTGTTTTTT.

The CDR3 nucleotides read TGTGCCAGCAGCTTGAGGGGGAGCAATCAGCCCCAGCATTTT. Residues: CASSLRGSNQPQHF. The chain joins TRBV5-6 to TRBJ1-5, with a possible D match to TRBD1 (6 bases). The CDR3 consists of 14 residues. CDR1 is SGHDT and CDR2 is YYEEEE in the germline V gene. Trimming left V 1 base short and J 1 base short, with 6 bases between.

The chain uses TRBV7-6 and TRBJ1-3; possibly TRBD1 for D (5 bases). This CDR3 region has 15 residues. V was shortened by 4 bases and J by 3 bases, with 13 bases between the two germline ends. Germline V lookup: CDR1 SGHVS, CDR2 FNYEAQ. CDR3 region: CASSSQEGFGNTIYF. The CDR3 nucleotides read TGTGCCAGCAGCTCACAGGAGGGCTTTGGAAACACCATATATTTT.

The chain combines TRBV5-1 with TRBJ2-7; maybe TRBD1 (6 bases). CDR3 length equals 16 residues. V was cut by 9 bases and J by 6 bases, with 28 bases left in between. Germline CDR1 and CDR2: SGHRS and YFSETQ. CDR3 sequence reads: CANKNAASRGGLEQYF. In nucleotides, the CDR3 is TGCGCCAACAAGAACGCCGCTAGTCGTGGGGGCCTCGAGCAGTACTTC.

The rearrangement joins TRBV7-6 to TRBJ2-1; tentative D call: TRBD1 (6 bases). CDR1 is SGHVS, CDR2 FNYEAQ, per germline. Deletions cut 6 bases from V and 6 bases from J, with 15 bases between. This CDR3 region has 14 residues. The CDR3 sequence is CASRLGQSGNEQFF. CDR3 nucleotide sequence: TGTGCCAGCAGGCTAGGACAGTCGGGCAATGAGCAGTTCTTC.

This CDR3 is CASSQDRSQGVRGYTF. The CDR3 DNA follows: TGCGCCAGCAGCCAAGATAGGAGTCAGGGGGTACGTGGCTACACCTTC. This rearrangement joins TRBV4-1 to TRBJ1-2; 7 nucleotides line up with TRBD1. Germline V gene sequence: CDR1 MGHRA, CDR2 YSYEKL. There are 16 residues in the CDR3. Germline trimming cut 0 bases from V and 7 bases from J; bases unmatched to any gene: 11.

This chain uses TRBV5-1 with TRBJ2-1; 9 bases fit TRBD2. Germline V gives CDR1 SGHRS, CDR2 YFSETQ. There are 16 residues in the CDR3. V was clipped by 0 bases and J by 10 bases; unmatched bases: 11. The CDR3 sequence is CASSLDGTSRGQEQFF. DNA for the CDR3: TGCGCCAGCAGCTTGGACGGGACTAGCCGGGGACAGGAGCAGTTCTTC.

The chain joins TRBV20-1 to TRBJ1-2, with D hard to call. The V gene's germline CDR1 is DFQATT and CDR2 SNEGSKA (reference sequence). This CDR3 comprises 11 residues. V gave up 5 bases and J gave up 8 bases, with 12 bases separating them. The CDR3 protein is CSAATTWGYTF. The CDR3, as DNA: TGCAGTGCTGCGACAACGTGGGGCTACACCTTC.

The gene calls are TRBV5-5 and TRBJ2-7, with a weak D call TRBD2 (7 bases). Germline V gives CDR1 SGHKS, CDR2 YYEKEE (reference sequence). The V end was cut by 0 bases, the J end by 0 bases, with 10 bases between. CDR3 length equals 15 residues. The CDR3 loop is CASSLAGGHSYEQYF. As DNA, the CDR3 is TGTGCCAGCAGCTTGGCCGGGGGGCACTCCTACGAGCAGTACTTC.

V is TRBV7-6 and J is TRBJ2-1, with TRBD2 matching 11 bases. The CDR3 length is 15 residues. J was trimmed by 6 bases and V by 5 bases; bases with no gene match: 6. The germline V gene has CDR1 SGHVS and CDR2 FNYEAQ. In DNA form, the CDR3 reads TGTGCCAGCAGCGTTAGCGGGAGGGCCCGCAATGAGCAGTTCTTC. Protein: CASSVSGRARNEQFF.

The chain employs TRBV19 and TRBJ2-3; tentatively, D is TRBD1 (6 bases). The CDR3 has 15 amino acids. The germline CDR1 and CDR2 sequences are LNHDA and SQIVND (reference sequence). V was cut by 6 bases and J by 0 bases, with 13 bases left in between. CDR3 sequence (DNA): TGTGCCAGTAGAGCATCGGGACACAGCACAGATACGCAGTATTTT. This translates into CASRASGHSTDTQYF. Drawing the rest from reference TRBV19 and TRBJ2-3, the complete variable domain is DGGITQSPKYLFRKEGQNVTLSCEQNLNHDAMYWYRQDPGQGLRLIYYSQIVNDFQKGDIAEGYSVSREKKESFPLTVTSAQKNPTAFYLCASRASGHSTDTQYFGPGTRLTVL.

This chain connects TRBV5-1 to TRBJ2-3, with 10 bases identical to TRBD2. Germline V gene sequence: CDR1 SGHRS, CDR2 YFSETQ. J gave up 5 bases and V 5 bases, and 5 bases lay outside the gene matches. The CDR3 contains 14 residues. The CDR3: CASRSAGGQDTQYF. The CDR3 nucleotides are TGCGCCAGCAGGTCAGCGGGGGGGCAAGATACGCAGTATTTT.

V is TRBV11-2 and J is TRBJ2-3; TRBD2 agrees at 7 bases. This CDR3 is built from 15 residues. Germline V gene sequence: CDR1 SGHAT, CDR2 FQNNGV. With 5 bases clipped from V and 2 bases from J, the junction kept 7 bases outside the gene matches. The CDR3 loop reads CASSHPGLDTDTQYF. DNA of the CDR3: TGTGCCAGCAGCCACCCCGGACTAGACACAGATACGCAGTATTTT.

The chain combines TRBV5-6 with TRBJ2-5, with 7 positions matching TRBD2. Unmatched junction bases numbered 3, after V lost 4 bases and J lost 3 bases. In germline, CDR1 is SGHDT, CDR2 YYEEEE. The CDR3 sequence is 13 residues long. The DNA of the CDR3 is TGTGCCAGCAGCCCCGGACTAGAAGAGACCCAGTACTTC. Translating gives CASSPGLEETQYF.

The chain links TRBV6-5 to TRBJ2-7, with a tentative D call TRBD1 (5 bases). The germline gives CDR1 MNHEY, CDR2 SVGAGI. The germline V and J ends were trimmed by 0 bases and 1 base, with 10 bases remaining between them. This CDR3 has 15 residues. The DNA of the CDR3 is TGTGCCAGCAGTTACTCCAGGGAAGGGTCCTACGAGCAGTACTTC. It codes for CASSYSREGSYEQYF.